The source of this T cell receptor beta chain is a study of CD4 T cells in relation to SARS-CoV-2 and coronaviruses. There are 17 residues in the CDR3. The V and J ends lost 1 base and 0 bases respectively, with 13 bases between them. Germline V lookup: CDR1 SGHTA, CDR2 FQGTGA. Turning to this clone: Antigen: not known.

Produced via immunoSEQ multiplex PCR; TCRdb's table is partial and in-frame only. Among roughly 63,000 clones, 94% were seen once, and the ten largest hold around 0.14%. The unexposed donors gave CD4+ T cells in 2011-2018, prior to COVID-19. Cryopreserved PBMCs were CD4-enriched, then split into naive and memory cells. General study points: In roughly 61% of donors, memory CD4+ clonotypes crossrecognized SARS-CoV-2 and at least one common cold coronavirus spike.

This clonotype was obtained from a human donor in good health. This sequence joins TRBV7-3 and TRBJ2-1; D possibly corresponds to TRBD2 (5 bases). The specimen sequenced was naive CD4+ T cells from PBMCs. Subset in this sample: naive CD4+ T cells isolated by negative enrichment. DNA of the CDR3: TGTGCCAGCAGCTTAAGAGACCGGGGTAGCTCCTACAATGAGCAGTTCTTC. Its translation is CASSLRDRGSSYNEQFF.